This T cell receptor beta chain comes out of a study of blood T cells in healthy people across ages. Study-level findings and limits: Long-lived and aged donors differed, with more naive CD4+ cells and higher diversity in the long-lived.

They isolated at least 7 million PBMCs from each sample. About this clonotype: The antigen is unknown.

V lost 5 bases, J lost 0 bases, and 19 bases lay in between. This CDR3 has 16 residues. CDR1 and CDR2 (germline): DFQATT, SNEGSKA (reference sequence). The authors ran a second PCR of roughly 6 to 11 cycles using a sample-barcoded 5' primer and a J-beta primer mix. The study obtained at least 3 million CDR3-containing paired-end reads from every sample. TCRdb re-derived calls from the 5' RACE reads in MiXCR, one entry per CDR3 protein. The sample includes some 1,800,000 distinct CDR3 sequences, roughly two fifths of them seen just once. The sample was blood. The V call is TRBV20-1, the J call TRBJ1-2; D is uncertain. The clonotype originates from a human donor in good health. CDR3 coding DNA: TGCAGTGCTTTCCCCCCCTTTGACTATACTAACTATGGCTACACCTTC. Its translation is CSAFPPFDYTNYGYTF.